This TCR beta chain is from a study of cytomegalovirus exposure and HLA in healthy donors. The PCR employed 60 Vbeta primers together with 13 Jbeta primers. The table came from immunoSEQ multiplex PCR; TCRdb's copy has only in-frame clones and leaves some out. The repertoire holds about 150,000 clones, with roughly 82% as singletons. The V end was cut by 6 bases, the J end by 0 bases, with 14 bases between. Germline V CDR1 and CDR2: LNHDA, SQIVND (reference sequence). The CDR3 extends over 16 amino acids. The V gene is TRBV19, the J gene TRBJ1-4; D may be TRBD1 (6 bases). The TCR was taken from a woman in her forties or fifties in good health and CMV-seropositive. Sequenced sample: PBMCs. CDR3 coding DNA: TGTGCCAGTAGGCGGACAGCCGCTGCAACTAATGAAAAACTGTTTTTT. Protein sequence: CASRRTAAATNEKLFF.